This passage covers 22 T cell receptor beta chains from one sample sequenced in a study of cytomegalovirus exposure and HLA in healthy donors. Researchers ran the PCR with 60 Vbeta and 13 Jbeta primers. Here immunoSEQ multiplex PCR was the method, and the copy in TCRdb shows in-frame clones only, minus some. The sample records 95,000 to 150,000 clones, around three quarters being singletons. Sequenced material: PBMCs. The source is a woman aged 40-49 years in good health and CMV-seronegative.

This clone was observed a single time. The genes are TRBV18 and TRBJ2-3; D call uncertain. V was pared by 2 bases and J by 6 bases, with 6 bases between. Germline CDR1 KGHSH, CDR2 LQKENI. CDR3 length: 12 residues. Here the CDR3 DNA reads TGTGCCAGCTCACCAGAGTTGGATACGCAGTATTTT. Its protein product is CASSPELDTQYF.

The chain joins TRBV2 to TRBJ1-6, with D unclear. The germline V gene has CDR1 SNHLY and CDR2 FYNNEI. The CDR3 spans 13 residues. Trimming cost V 6 bases and J 7 bases, with 10 bases left between them. The CDR3 protein is CASRAENNSPLHF. In nucleotides, the CDR3 is TGTGCCAGCAGGGCCGAAAACAATTCACCCCTCCACTTT.

The V gene is TRBV28, the J gene TRBJ2-5, with 9 bases matching TRBD1. From germline, CDR1 is MDHEN and CDR2 SYDVKM. The V segment lost 5 bases and the J segment 3 bases; nucleotides outside the gene matches: 4. This CDR3 spans 14 amino acids. The CDR3 bases are TGTGCCAGCAGTCCGGGGACAGGGAAAGAGACCCAGTACTTC. Translating gives CASSPGTGKETQYF. Using reference TRBV28 and TRBJ2-5 for the parts outside the CDR3, the full variable domain is DVKVTQSSRYLVKRTGEKVFLECVQDMDHENMFWYRQDPGLGLRLIYFSYDVKMKEKGDIPEGYSVSREKKERFSLILESASTNQTSMYLCASSPGTGKETQYFGPGTRLLVL.

This clone was found a few times. V gene TRBV18 combines with J gene TRBJ2-7, with 8 positions matching TRBD2. The ends lost 4 bases at V and 0 bases at J; junction bases unmatched: 8. CDR1 and CDR2 from the germline V gene are KGHSH and LQKENI. This CDR3 comprises 16 residues. The CDR3 nucleotides read TGTGCCAGCTCACGGATAGCGGGATCCCCCTCCTACGAGCAGTACTTC. It codes for CASSRIAGSPSYEQYF.

Concerning this clone itself: At one of its ends the junction is not consistent with the germline gene, which may arise from a read error. The V gene is TRBV6-5, the J gene TRBJ2-6, with D possibly matching TRBD2 (6 bases). Germline CDR1 is MNHEY and CDR2 is SVGAGI. This CDR3 spans 15 amino acids. The CDR3 sequence is CASRTGGAGANGLTF. The CDR3, as DNA: TGTGCCAGCAGGACCGGCGGGGCTGGGGCCAACGGCCTGACTTTC.

In this sample, this clone turned up once. The CDR3 protein is CASSPQDTQYF. DNA of the CDR3: TGTGCCAGCTCACCTCAAGATACGCAGTATTTT. The chain links TRBV18 to TRBJ2-3; D uncertain. CDR3 size: 11 residues. V dropped 3 bases and J dropped 5 bases, with 3 bases sitting between them. The V gene's germline CDR1 is KGHSH and CDR2 LQKENI.

The chain links TRBV27 to TRBJ2-1; TRBD1 might be the D (5 bases). Germline assignment: CDR1 MNHEY and CDR2 SMNVEV (reference sequence). The V end was cut by 1 base, the J end by 4 bases, with 14 bases between. The CDR3 is 16 amino acids. CDR3 DNA sequence: TGTGCCAGCAGTTTATGGCCGAAAGGGGTGTACAATGAGCAGTTCTTC. Its translation is CASSLWPKGVYNEQFF.

CDR3 nucleotide sequence: TGCGCCAGCACCAACATACAGGGGCGAACCGGGGAGCTGTTTTTT. It yields the protein CASTNIQGRTGELFF. The genes are TRBV10-2 and TRBJ2-2; 7 bases match TRBD1. The V gene's germline CDR1 is WSHSY and CDR2 SAAADI. Germline trimming cut 7 bases from V and 5 bases from J; bases unmatched to any gene: 10. This CDR3 is built from 15 residues.

V gene TRBV7-6 combines with J gene TRBJ2-5; D may be TRBD1 (7 bases). This CDR3 comprises 13 residues. CDR1 is SGHVS and CDR2 is FNYEAQ in the germline V gene. The ends were cut back, 4 bases at V and 7 bases at J, with 13 bases in the middle. In DNA form, the CDR3 reads TGTGCCAGCAGCTCCAGGGGGGCGGGGACCCAGTACTTC. It encodes CASSSRGAGTQYF.

This chain uses TRBV4-1 with TRBJ1-6, with D tentatively TRBD1 (6 bases). The germline gives CDR1 MGHRA, CDR2 YSYEKL. Trimming took off 3 bases at V and 13 bases at J, with 10 bases between the two ends. The CDR3 extends over 12 amino acids. The CDR3 loop is CASSQAQGPLHF. CDR3 nucleotides: TGCGCCAGCAGCCAGGCGCAGGGGCCCCTCCACTTT.

The chain links TRBV7-9 to TRBJ2-1, with a tentative D call TRBD2 (6 bases). Between the trimmed V and J ends, which lost 1 base and 15 bases, there was a span of 10 bases. The CDR3 has 11 amino acids. Germline lookup yields CDR1 SEHNR and CDR2 FQNEAQ (reference sequence). CDR3 residues: CASSLEAGRFF. In DNA, the CDR3 is TGTGCCAGCAGCTTAGAGGCGGGACGGTTCTTC.

The chain has TRBV6-5 and TRBJ2-7; 10 positions agree with TRBD2. Trimming removed 2 bases from V and 3 bases from J; junction bases left unmatched: 7. CDR1 and CDR2 (germline): MNHEY, SVGAGI. This CDR3 comprises 16 residues. DNA of the CDR3: TGTGCCAGCAGTTACGGTAGCGGGAGGTCAAACTACGAGCAGTACTTC. Amino acid sequence: CASSYGSGRSNYEQYF.

The V call is TRBV4-1, the J call TRBJ1-2; D is perhaps TRBD1 (5 bases). CDR1 MGHRA and CDR2 YSYEKL come from the germline V gene. The CDR3 has 16 amino acids. Trimming took off 2 bases at V and 5 bases at J, with 18 bases between the two ends. This CDR3 is CASSQTPTGREYGYTF. The CDR3 nucleotides read TGCGCCAGCAGCCAAACCCCCACAGGTCGAGAGTATGGCTACACCTTC.

The chain combines TRBV18 with TRBJ2-7; 12 bases map to TRBD1. The CDR3 length is 13 residues. V was pared by 8 bases and J by 7 bases, with 6 bases of the junction left unmatched. CDR1 and CDR2 from the germline V gene are KGHSH and LQKENI. CDR3 nucleotides: TGTGCCAGCGGGGGACAGGGGGCTGGGGAGCAGTACTTC. Residues: CASGGQGAGEQYF.

The V call is TRBV4-1, the J call TRBJ2-2, with 8 nucleotides matching TRBD1. This CDR3 is 13 amino acids long. The junction had 0 bases not matched to a gene; V was cut back by 1 base and J by 8 bases. Germline loops: CDR1 MGHRA, CDR2 YSYEKL. CDR3 protein: CASSQGQGGELFF. CDR3 DNA: TGCGCCAGCAGCCAAGGACAGGGGGGGGAGCTGTTTTTT.

V gene TRBV19 combines with J gene TRBJ2-5; D gene uncertain. From germline, CDR1 is LNHDA and CDR2 SQIVND (reference sequence). This CDR3 has 13 residues. V lost 0 bases and J 5 bases, leaving 7 bases between the germline ends. DNA for the CDR3: TGTGCCAGTAGTATAGATTTTGAGGAGACCCAGTACTTC. Protein sequence: CASSIDFEETQYF.

This chain joins TRBV27 and TRBJ2-4; tentative D call: TRBD1 (5 bases). V lost 0 bases, J lost 2 bases, and 11 bases lay in between. Germline V lookup: CDR1 MNHEY, CDR2 SMNVEV (reference sequence). The CDR3 contains 16 residues. Here the CDR3 DNA reads TGTGCCAGCAGTTTATCACCGACAGACTCCAAAAACATTCAGTACTTC. This encodes CASSLSPTDSKNIQYF.

The chain carries TRBV7-2 and TRBJ1-1, with 7 bases aligning to TRBD1. The CDR3 extends over 14 amino acids. Germline assignment: CDR1 SGHTA and CDR2 FQGNSA. Trimming cost V 5 bases and J 5 bases; bases outside gene matches: 8. The CDR3 region has the DNA TGTGCCAGCAGCAAACAGGGGATAGGTACTGAAGCTTTCTTT. Translating it yields CASSKQGIGTEAFF. Full variable domain (outside the CDR3, taken from reference TRBV7-2 and TRBJ1-1): GAGVSQSPSNKVTEKGKDVELRCDPISGHTALYWYRQSLGQGLEFLIYFQGNSAPDKSGLPSDRFSAERTGGSVSTLTIQRTQQEDSAVYLCASSKQGIGTEAFFGQGTRLTVV.

The V and J genes are TRBV18 and TRBJ1-1; D ambiguous. Trimming cost V 4 bases and J 2 bases, with 5 bases left between them. The CDR3 runs to 12 residues. Germline V gives CDR1 KGHSH, CDR2 LQKENI. CDR3 sequence: CASSLLNTEAFF. CDR3 bases: TGTGCCAGCTCACTTCTCAACACTGAAGCTTTCTTT.

To note about this clone: At one end the junction does not follow the germline gene, possibly because of a read error. V is TRBV5-6 and J is TRBJ2-2; a weak D match, TRBD1 (6 bases). CDR1 is SGHDT, CDR2 YYEEEE, per germline. The CDR3 contains 15 residues. Here the CDR3 DNA reads TGTGCCAACAGCTTGTGGGGGCTGGGGTCCGGGGAGCTGTTTTTT. Its translation is CANSLWGLGSGELFF.

In DNA form, the CDR3 reads TGTGCCACCCCGGGGGAGGGGCCGAACACCGGGGAGCTGTTTTTT. It is translated as CATPGEGPNTGELFF. This chain joins TRBV28 and TRBJ2-2, with TRBD2 matching over 7 bases. Germline values: CDR1 MDHEN, CDR2 SYDVKM. The CDR3 is 15 amino acids. V was pared by 10 bases and J by 0 bases, with 8 bases of the junction left unmatched.

The J gene is TRBJ1-5, the V gene TRBV6-5; 7 bases agree with TRBD1. CDR1 MNHEY and CDR2 SVGAGI come from the germline V gene. The CDR3 runs to 14 residues. The ends lost 5 bases at V and 1 base at J; junction bases unmatched: 2. CDR3 coding DNA: TGTGCCAGCAGTGCGACAGGGAGCAATCAGCCCCAGCATTTT. As protein: CASSATGSNQPQHF.